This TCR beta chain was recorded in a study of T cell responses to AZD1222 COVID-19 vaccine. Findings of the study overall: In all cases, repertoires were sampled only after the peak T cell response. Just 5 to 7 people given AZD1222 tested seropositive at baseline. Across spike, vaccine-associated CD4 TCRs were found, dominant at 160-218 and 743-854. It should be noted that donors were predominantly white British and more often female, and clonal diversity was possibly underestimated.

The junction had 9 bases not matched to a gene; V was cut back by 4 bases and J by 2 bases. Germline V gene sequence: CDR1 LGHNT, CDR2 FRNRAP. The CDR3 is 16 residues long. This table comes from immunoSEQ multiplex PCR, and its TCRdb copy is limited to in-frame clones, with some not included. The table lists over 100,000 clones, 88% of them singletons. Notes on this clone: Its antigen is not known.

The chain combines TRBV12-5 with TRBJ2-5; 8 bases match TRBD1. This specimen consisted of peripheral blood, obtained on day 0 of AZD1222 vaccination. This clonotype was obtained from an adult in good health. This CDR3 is CASGSDRGTVQETQYF. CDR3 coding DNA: TGTGCTAGTGGTTCAGACAGGGGCACCGTTCAAGAGACCCAGTACTTC.